These 8 T cell receptor beta chains originate from one sample sequenced in a study of blood T cell repertoires in COVID-19. Produced via immunoSEQ multiplex PCR; TCRdb's table is partial and in-frame only. The repertoire consists of fewer than 350,000 clones, with 70% to 90% occurring once and the leading ten covering about 12%. The sequencing input was peripheral blood. The origin of the receptors is a woman aged 30 to 39 with COVID-19, enrolled during active disease.

Turning to this clone: A read error may produce the germline difference seen at one junction end. This sequence joins TRBV5-6 and TRBJ2-3; TRBD2 might be the D (6 bases). The CDR3 totals 11 residues. CDR1 SGHDT and CDR2 YYEEEE come from the germline V gene. The CDR3 reads CASSFGGPCHF. The CDR3 DNA reads as TGTGCCAGCAGCTTCGGGGGACCTTGCCATTTT.

This chain connects TRBV19 to TRBJ2-2; tentative D call: TRBD2 (6 bases). CDR1 LNHDA and CDR2 SQIVND come from the germline V gene (reference sequence). The CDR3 length is 12 residues. Trimming left V 9 bases short and J 4 bases short, with 9 bases between. CDR3 in DNA: TGTGCCAGCCGCGGGATCACCGGGGAGCTGTTTTTT. This translates into CASRGITGELFF.

This chain connects TRBV3-1 (or the pseudogene TRBV3-2) to TRBJ2-2; 11 nucleotides match TRBD2. V was clipped by 1 base and J by 4 bases; unmatched bases: 17. CDR1 and CDR2 (germline): LGHDT, YNNKEL (reference sequence). This CDR3 region has 21 residues. The CDR3, as DNA: TGTGCCAGCAGCCAAGTCTGGGTGAGGCCTAGCGGGGGGAGTGGCACCGGGGAGCTGTTTTTT. It codes for CASSQVWVRPSGGSGTGELFF.

This clone has just one count. The chain links TRBV3-1 (or the pseudogene TRBV3-2) to TRBJ2-7; 9 nucleotides match TRBD1. Germline CDR1 reads LGHDT; CDR2 reads YNNKEL (reference sequence). Unmatched junction bases numbered 12, after V lost 3 bases and J lost 3 bases. The CDR3 length is 17 residues. The CDR3 loop is CASSHSVLGTGLYEQYF. For the CDR3, the DNA is TGTGCCAGCAGCCACTCGGTGCTTGGGACAGGGCTCTACGAGCAGTACTTC.

The CDR3 region has the DNA TGCGCCAGCAGCTTGGAACCCAACAGGGGCAGCTACGAGCAGTACTTC. Amino acid sequence: CASSLEPNRGSYEQYF. The chain joins TRBV5-1 to TRBJ2-7; TRBD1 matches at 7 bases. V was pared by 0 bases and J by 3 bases, with 9 bases of the junction left unmatched. CDR1 is SGHRS and CDR2 is YFSETQ in the germline V gene. CDR3 length equals 16 residues. Together with reference TRBV5-1 and TRBJ2-7, the CDR3 gives the full variable domain: KAGVTQTPRYLIKTRGQQVTLSCSPISGHRSVSWYQQTPGQGLQFLFEYFSETQRNKGNFPGRFSGRQFSNSRSEMNVSTLELGDSALYLCASSLEPNRGSYEQYFGPGTRLTVT.

V usage is TRBV19 and J usage is TRBJ1-5; D perhaps matches TRBD1 (5 bases). This CDR3 is built from 15 residues. Per germline, CDR1 LNHDA and CDR2 SQIVND (reference sequence). V lost 1 base and J 7 bases, leaving 14 bases between the germline ends. The CDR3 spells CASSIVGEGNQPQHF. The CDR3 DNA reads as TGTGCCAGTAGTATAGTAGGGGAAGGGAACCAGCCCCAGCATTTT.

The chain carries TRBV11-2 and TRBJ2-5, with TRBD1 matching over 11 bases. The germline V gene encodes CDR1 SGHAT and CDR2 FQNNGV. CDR3 length: 18 amino acids. Trimming at V came to 3 bases and at J to 5 bases, leaving 14 bases not matched to a gene. Written as DNA, the CDR3 is TGTGCCAGCAGCTTGCAGTTAAGCTGGACAGGGGGCCGGGAGACCCAGTACTTC. It translates to CASSLQLSWTGGRETQYF.

This clone was seen only once. The genes are TRBV6-1 and TRBJ1-1; D is ambiguous. Germline CDR1 is MNHNS and CDR2 is SASEGT. The ends were cut back, 2 bases at V and 4 bases at J, with 11 bases in the middle. The CDR3 consists of 14 residues. CDR3 region: CASSESGRLTEAFF. CDR3 in DNA: TGTGCCAGCAGTGAAAGCGGCAGGCTCACTGAAGCTTTCTTT.